These T cell receptor beta chains were read from a single sample in a study of Ad26.COV2.S vaccination and SARS-CoV-2 variants. The repertoire was sequenced with immunoSEQ multiplex PCR; TCRdb's copy has only in-frame clones and lacks some. Among around 450,000 clones listed, roughly nine tenths were seen once. The specimen was peripheral blood, collected in a trial of Ad26.COV2.S vaccine versus placebo. These receptors originate from a person aged 18-65 years who received the Ad26.COV2.S COVID-19 vaccine or a placebo. The CDR3 runs from the conserved cysteine through the conserved F or W. The order of the fields is clone size, J gene, D gene, V gene, CDR3 DNA, CDR3 protein. D genes are given only for firm matches. Clone size is given for some rows only: seen once, a few or many times, or a class if the clone is expanded.

>-|TRBJ1-2|-|TRBV4-3
TGCGCCAGCAGCCTAGCCTACACAGGGCAAGATGGCTACACCTTC
CASSLAYTGQDGYTF
>-|TRBJ1-1|-|TRBV18
TGTGCCAGCTCACCGGTAGGGGGGATGAACACTGAAGCTTTCTTT
CASSPVGGMNTEAFF
>-|TRBJ1-4|-|TRBV6-5
TGTGCCAGCAGTTACCGTTCCCAGGGGAATAATGAAAAACTGTTTTTT
CASSYRSQGNNEKLFF
>-|TRBJ1-5|-|TRBV2
TGTGCCAGCAGGCCAGGGAAGGGTCAGCCCCAGCATTTT
CASRPGKGQPQHF
>-|TRBJ1-1|-|TRBV6-2/TRBV6-3
TGTGCCAGCAGTTACGCGGGGTACACTGAAGCTTTCTTT
CASSYAGYTEAFF
>-|TRBJ1-2|-|TRBV5-1
TGCGCCAGCAGCTTGGTAACCGCGGATGGCTACACCTTC
CASSLVTADGYTF
>-|TRBJ2-1|TRBD2|TRBV9
TGTGCCAGCACAAGGACTAGCGGGCCCCACAATGAGCAGTTCTTC
CASTRTSGPHNEQFF
>-|TRBJ1-5|-|TRBV6-2/TRBV6-3
TGTGCCAGCAGTCACGGACAGATTAGCAATCAGCCCCAGCATTTT
CASSHGQISNQPQHF
>-|TRBJ2-3|TRBD2|TRBV5-1
TGCGCCAGCGGTCTAGCGGGGCCTAGCACAGATACGCAGTATTTT
CASGLAGPSTDTQYF
>-|TRBJ2-7|TRBD1|TRBV11-3
TGTGCCAGCAGCTCAGGGGGCTTAGCGGAAAGCTCCTACGAGCAGTACTTC
CASSSGGLAESSYEQYF
>-|TRBJ1-2|TRBD1|TRBV19
TGTGCCAGTAGTGAACCGGGACAGGGTGACTATGGCTACACCTTC
CASSEPGQGDYGYTF
>-|TRBJ2-1|TRBD2|TRBV30
TGTGCCTGGAGTGTAGCGGGAGATACCTACAATGAGCAGTTCTTC
CAWSVAGDTYNEQFF
>-|TRBJ1-6|-|TRBV5-1
TGCGCCAGCAGCTTGTTCTCAGGGGTAGGGTCACCCCTCCACTTT
CASSLFSGVGSPLHF
>-|TRBJ2-5|-|TRBV27
TGTGCCAGCAGTTTAGAAAGGGGGTACCAAGAGACCCAGTACTTC
CASSLERGYQETQYF
>-|TRBJ1-1|-|TRBV29-1
TGCAGCGTTGTCCGGGGGGGGTACACTGAAGCTTTCTTT
CSVVRGGYTEAFF
>-|TRBJ2-7|-|TRBV15
TGTGCCACCAGCAGAGATCTTTTGAGCCGCGGCTACGAGCAGTACTTC
CATSRDLLSRGYEQYF
>-|TRBJ2-3|TRBD2|TRBV7-3
TGTGCCAGCAGCTCGACTAGCGGGTGGCAGTATTTT
CASSSTSGWQYF
>-|TRBJ2-3|-|TRBV9
TGTGCCAGCAGCGTAGCTGTGGGCGGCACAGATACGCAGTATTTT
CASSVAVGGTDTQYF
>-|TRBJ2-1|TRBD2|TRBV25-1
TGTGCCAGCAGTGATTCTGAGGGAGGGGCCGATGAGCAGTTCTTC
CASSDSEGGADEQFF
>-|TRBJ1-4|-|TRBV18
TGTGCCAGCTCACTTCGACAGAGTAATGAAAAACTGTTTTTT
CASSLRQSNEKLFF
>-|TRBJ1-5|-|TRBV30
TGTGCCTGGAGCCTAAAGGGGTTGGGTCAGCCCCAGCATTTT
CAWSLKGLGQPQHF
>once|TRBJ2-6|-|TRBV30
TGTGCCTGGATGGCAACGGCCAACGTCCTGACTTTC
CAWMATANVLTF
>-|TRBJ1-5|-|TRBV7-3
TGTGCCAGCAGCTTAGCACAAGGCAGTCATAGCAATCAGCCCCAGCATTTT
CASSLAQGSHSNQPQHF
>-|TRBJ1-3|-|TRBV7-9
TGTGCCATAACAAGGGCTGGAAACACCATATATTTT
CAITRAGNTIYF
>-|TRBJ2-1|-|TRBV2
TGTGCCAGCAGTGAACAGGGGTATGGTGAGCAGTTCTTC
CASSEQGYGEQFF
>-|TRBJ1-4|-|TRBV7-2
TGTGCCAGCAGCTTAGTGCCCAGATTGGCAGTGGCTAATGAAAAACTGTTTTTT
CASSLVPRLAVANEKLFF
>-|TRBJ1-2|-|TRBV5-8
TGTGCCAGCGTCTTTCAGGACTATGGCTACACCTTC
CASVFQDYGYTF
>few|TRBJ2-1|-|TRBV5-1
TGCGCCAGCAGCTTTGGACAGCAGTACAATGAGCAGTTCTTC
CASSFGQQYNEQFF
>-|TRBJ1-5|-|TRBV24-1
TGTGCCACCAGTGATTTGCTACCGGGACTCTTGGCCCAGCATTTT
CATSDLLPGLLAQHF
>-|TRBJ2-5|-|TRBV7-9
TGTGCCAGCAGCTTGCCCGGATGGGAGACCCAGTACTTC
CASSLPGWETQYF
>-|TRBJ1-5|-|TRBV6-6
TGTGCCAGCACCCCTCGAGGGGGGCCCCAGCATTTT
CASTPRGGPQHF
>-|TRBJ2-7|-|TRBV19
TGTGCCAGTAGTGCCCCACCGACCTACGAGCAGTACTTC
CASSAPPTYEQYF
>-|TRBJ2-1|TRBD2|TRBV7-9
TGTGCCAGCACCGTTGGGGGGACTAGCGGGACCGAAAGCTCCTACAATGAGCAGTTCTTC
CASTVGGTSGTESSYNEQFF
>-|TRBJ2-5|-|TRBV5-5
TGTGCCAGCAGCCCGTGGGAGGAGACCCAGTACTTC
CASSPWEETQYF
>-|TRBJ2-1|-|TRBV11-2
TGTGCCAGCAGCACCTGGACAGATGAAGGTGAGCAGTTCTTC
CASSTWTDEGEQFF
>-|TRBJ2-7|-|TRBV7-6
TGTGCCAGCAGCCCCCATAACTCCGAGCAGTACTTC
CASSPHNSEQYF
>-|TRBJ1-5|-|TRBV6-6
TGTGCCAGCAGTCCATGGGAGGGAGGGGGTAGGCGCAATCAGCCCCAGCATTTT
CASSPWEGGGRRNQPQHF
>-|TRBJ1-4|TRBD1|TRBV30
TGTGCCTGGGGGTCTGGACAGGGACATGAAAAACTGTTTTTT
CAWGSGQGHEKLFF
>-|TRBJ1-5|-|TRBV19
TGTGCCAGTAGTATAGAAATGGGACAGCCCCAGCATTTT
CASSIEMGQPQHF
>-|TRBJ1-2|-|TRBV7-9
TGTGCCAGCAGCTTAATTAGGGGGGACTATGGCTACACCTTC
CASSLIRGDYGYTF
>-|TRBJ1-4|TRBD1|TRBV9
TGTGCCAGCAGCGTGGGGACAGGGTCCAATGAAAAACTGTTTTTT
CASSVGTGSNEKLFF
>-|TRBJ2-3|TRBD2|TRBV7-3
TGTGCCAGCAGCGCAACGGCGGGGGAGAATACGCAGTATTTT
CASSATAGENTQYF
>-|TRBJ1-6|-|TRBV7-2
TGTGCCAGCAGCTTCCCCGTTAGTGGGAATTCACCCCTCCACTTT
CASSFPVSGNSPLHF
>-|TRBJ2-5|-|TRBV7-9
TGTGCCAGCCAAGACAGAGGCTTTGGGGAGACCCAGTACTTC
CASQDRGFGETQYF
>once|TRBJ2-7|TRBD1|TRBV28
TGTGCCAGCAGTACACCCGGGACAGGGGATAGATACGAGCAGTACTTC
CASSTPGTGDRYEQYF
>-|TRBJ2-1|TRBD2|TRBV13
TGTGCCAGCAGCTCATTAACTTTTAGCGGGAATGAGCAGTTCTTC
CASSSLTFSGNEQFF
>once|TRBJ2-7|-|TRBV2
TGTGCCAGCACCGTTCAGGACGGATCCTACGAGCAGTACTTC
CASTVQDGSYEQYF
>-|TRBJ1-2|TRBD1|TRBV5-4
TGTGCCAGCAGCCCGAGGCGGACAGGGGGTATGGGTAACTATGGCTACACCTTC
CASSPRRTGGMGNYGYTF